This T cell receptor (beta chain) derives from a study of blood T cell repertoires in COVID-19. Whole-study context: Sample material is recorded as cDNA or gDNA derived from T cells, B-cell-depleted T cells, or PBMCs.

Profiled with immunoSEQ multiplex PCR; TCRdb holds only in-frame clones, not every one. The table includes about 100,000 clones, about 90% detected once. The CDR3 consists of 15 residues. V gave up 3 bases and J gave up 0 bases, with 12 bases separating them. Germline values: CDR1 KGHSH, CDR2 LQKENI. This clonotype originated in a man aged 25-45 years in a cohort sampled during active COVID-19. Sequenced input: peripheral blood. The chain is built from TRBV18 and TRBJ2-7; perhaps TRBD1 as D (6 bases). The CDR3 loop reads CASSPDSLYSYEQYF. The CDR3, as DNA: TGTGCCAGCTCACCGGACAGTCTGTACTCCTACGAGCAGTACTTC.